The 4 T cell receptor beta chains reported below all come from one sample, sequenced in a study of blood T cell repertoires in COVID-19. Using immunoSEQ multiplex PCR, the repertoire was profiled, and TCRdb retains in-frame clones only, with some absent. The profile shows some 20,000 clones, 91% of them singletons. What was sequenced was peripheral blood. The receptors were sampled from a human donor in a cohort sampled during active COVID-19.

The chain joins TRBV3-1 (or the pseudogene TRBV3-2) to TRBJ2-3, with D maybe TRBD2 (5 bases). The V end lost 1 base, the J end lost 4 bases, and 15 bases lay between the germline ends. Germline CDR1 is LGHDT and CDR2 is YNNKEL (reference sequence). This CDR3 spans 16 amino acids. CDR3 in amino acids: CASSQVGPLGADTQYF. The CDR3 DNA is TGTGCCAGCAGCCAAGTAGGCCCCCTCGGGGCAGATACGCAGTATTTT.

The chain has TRBV5-6 and TRBJ1-2; perhaps TRBD1 as D (6 bases). The V end lost 0 bases, the J end lost 4 bases, and 16 bases lay between the germline ends. The CDR3 runs to 16 residues. Germline V gene data show CDR1 as SGHDT and CDR2 as YYEEEE. CDR3 residues: CASSLDGGRASYGYTF. As DNA, the CDR3 is TGTGCCAGCAGCTTGGACGGGGGGCGAGCGAGCTATGGCTACACCTTC.

This chain links TRBV10-1 with TRBJ1-5; the match to TRBD1 covers 9 bases. Germline V gene sequence: CDR1 WNHNN, CDR2 SYGVQD (reference sequence). The CDR3 consists of 15 residues. J gave up 2 bases and V 10 bases, and 9 bases lay outside the gene matches. The CDR3 reads CATLGQGGGNQPQHF. The CDR3 nucleotides read TGCGCCACCCTGGGACAGGGAGGAGGCAATCAGCCCCAGCATTTT.

The chain employs TRBV19 and TRBJ2-1; a weak D match, TRBD2 (5 bases). Trimming took off 3 bases at V and 6 bases at J, with 15 bases between the two ends. Germline values: CDR1 LNHDA, CDR2 SQIVND (reference sequence). The length of the CDR3 is 15 residues. The CDR3 DNA reads TGTGCCAGTAGTATTGGAGAGGGCTCATCCAATGAGCAGTTCTTC. As protein: CASSIGEGSSNEQFF.